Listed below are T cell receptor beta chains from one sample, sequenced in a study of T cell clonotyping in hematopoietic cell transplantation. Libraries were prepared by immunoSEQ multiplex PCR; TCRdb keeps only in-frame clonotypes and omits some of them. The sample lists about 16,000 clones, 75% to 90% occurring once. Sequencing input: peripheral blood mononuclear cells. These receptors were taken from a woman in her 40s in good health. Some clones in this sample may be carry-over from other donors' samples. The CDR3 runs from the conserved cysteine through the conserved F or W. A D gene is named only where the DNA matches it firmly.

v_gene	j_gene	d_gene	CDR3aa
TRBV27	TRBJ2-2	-	CASTARWGGELFF
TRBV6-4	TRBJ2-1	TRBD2	CASSAGLAGDNEQFF
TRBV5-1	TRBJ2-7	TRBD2	CASSLVASGTAEQYF
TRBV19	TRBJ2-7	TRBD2	CASSIGSGGPVYEQYF
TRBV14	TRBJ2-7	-	CASSQAFGEQYF
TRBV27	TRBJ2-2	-	CASSLSPWAGELFF
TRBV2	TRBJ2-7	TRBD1	CASRGDRGYEQYF
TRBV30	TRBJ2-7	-	CAWSARYEQYF
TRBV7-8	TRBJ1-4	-	CASSLGRDLRGKKLFF
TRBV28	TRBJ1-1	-	CASSRITEAFF
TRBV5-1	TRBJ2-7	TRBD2	CASSFGTSGSEQYF
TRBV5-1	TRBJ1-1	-	CASTATTGPGTEAFF
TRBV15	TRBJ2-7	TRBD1	CATSRGQGAREQYF
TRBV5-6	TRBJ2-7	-	CASSLAGIRYSSEQYF
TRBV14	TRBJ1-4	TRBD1	CASRRRQGVHEKLFF
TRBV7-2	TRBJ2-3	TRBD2	CASSLAGLAGEADTQYF
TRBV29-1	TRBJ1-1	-	CSVEDSLWRKAFF
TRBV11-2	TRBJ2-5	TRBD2	CASSRSRGGRAGETQYF
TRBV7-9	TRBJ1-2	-	CASSDDRRNGYTF
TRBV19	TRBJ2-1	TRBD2	CASSGTSGRGRQFF
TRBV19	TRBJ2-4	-	CATSTGWGIQYF
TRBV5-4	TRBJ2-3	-	CASSYTGLTKGDTQYF
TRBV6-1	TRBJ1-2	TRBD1	CASSEADRGADGYTF
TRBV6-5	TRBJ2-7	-	CASSYGGGSYEQYF
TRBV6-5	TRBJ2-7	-	CASSPGASYEQYF
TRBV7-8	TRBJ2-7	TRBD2	CASSLGPGLLAGSYEQYF
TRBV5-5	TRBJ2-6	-	CASRSIVGTSGANVLTF
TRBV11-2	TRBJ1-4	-	CASSLEAGGDEKLFF
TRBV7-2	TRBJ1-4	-	CASSLGSQVGEKLFF
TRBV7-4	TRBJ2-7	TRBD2	CASSLIAGRPSKQYF
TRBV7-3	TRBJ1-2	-	CASSLCQGTRPTNYGYTF
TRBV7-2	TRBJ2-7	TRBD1	CASSLVQGRGEQYF
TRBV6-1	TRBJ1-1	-	CASGTVTAFF
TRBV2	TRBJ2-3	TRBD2	CASSDRGLAGLLDTQYF
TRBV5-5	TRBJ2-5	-	CASSLMETQYF
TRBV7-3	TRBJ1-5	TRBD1	CASSFDREGNQPQHF
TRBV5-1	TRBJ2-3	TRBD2	CATTPGGGRTDTQYF
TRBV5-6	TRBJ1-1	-	CASSLGWQGKLNTEAFF
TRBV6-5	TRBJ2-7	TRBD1	CASSRDRGYEQYF
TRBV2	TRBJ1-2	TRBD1	CASSDTGGYGYTF
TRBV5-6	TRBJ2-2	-	CASSWSTGELFF